The T cell receptor (beta chain) under discussion was sequenced for a study of blood T cell repertoires in COVID-19. Study-wide context: The analysed material was cDNA or gDNA that came from T cells, B-cell-depleted T cells, or PBMCs.

Assay used: immunoSEQ multiplex PCR; TCRdb lists only in-frame clones, some missing. The repertoire includes 50,000 to 60,000 clones, 81% of them detected once, and 20% to 30% sits in the top ten. Trimming left V 5 bases short and J 10 bases short, with 17 bases between. CDR3 size: 13 residues. This clone was seen a few times. J is TRBJ1-1 and V is TRBV12-3 or TRBV12-4, with D possibly TRBD1 on 6 matching bases. The sequenced material came from peripheral blood. The clonotype comes from a woman of 80 years or more with COVID-19, enrolled during active disease. In DNA, the CDR3 is TGTGCCAGCAGTACACAGGGTTTTACGGGAGCTTTCTTT. This sequence encodes CASSTQGFTGAFF.